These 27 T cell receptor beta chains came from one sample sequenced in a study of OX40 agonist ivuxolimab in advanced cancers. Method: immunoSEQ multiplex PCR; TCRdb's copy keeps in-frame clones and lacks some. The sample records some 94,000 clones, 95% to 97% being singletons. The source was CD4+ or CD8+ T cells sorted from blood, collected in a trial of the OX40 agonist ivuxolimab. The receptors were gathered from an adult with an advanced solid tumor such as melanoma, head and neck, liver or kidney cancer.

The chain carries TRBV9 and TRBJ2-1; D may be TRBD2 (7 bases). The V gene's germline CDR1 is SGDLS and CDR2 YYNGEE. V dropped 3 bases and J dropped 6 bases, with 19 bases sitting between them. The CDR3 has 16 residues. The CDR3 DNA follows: TGTGCCAGCAGCGCAAACCGGGGGGCCCTCACCAATGAGCAGTTCTTC. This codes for CASSANRGALTNEQFF.

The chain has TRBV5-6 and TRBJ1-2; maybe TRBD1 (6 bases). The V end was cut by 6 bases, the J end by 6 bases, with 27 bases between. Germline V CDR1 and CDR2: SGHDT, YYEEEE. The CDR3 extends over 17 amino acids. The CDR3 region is CASIDLNSAGTLDGYTF. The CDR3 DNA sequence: TGTGCCAGCATTGACCTTAATTCTGCCGGGACATTGGATGGCTACACCTTC.

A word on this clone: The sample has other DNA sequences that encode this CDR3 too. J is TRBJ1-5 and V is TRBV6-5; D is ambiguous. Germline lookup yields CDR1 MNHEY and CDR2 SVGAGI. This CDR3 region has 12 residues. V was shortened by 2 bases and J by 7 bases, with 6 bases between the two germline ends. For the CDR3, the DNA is TGTGCCAGCAGTTACCCGGGACAGCCCCAGCATTTT. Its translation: CASSYPGQPQHF.

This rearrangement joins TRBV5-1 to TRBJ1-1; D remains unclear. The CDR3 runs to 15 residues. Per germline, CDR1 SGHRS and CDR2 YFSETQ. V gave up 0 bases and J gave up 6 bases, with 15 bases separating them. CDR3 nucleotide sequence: TGCGCCAGCAGCTTGGAAGTGCTAAGTAGATCTGAAGCTTTCTTT. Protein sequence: CASSLEVLSRSEAFF.

The CDR3 loop reads CASSFGTEAFF. In nucleotides, the CDR3 is TGTGCCAGCAGCTTTGGCACTGAAGCTTTCTTT. V usage is TRBV5-4 and J usage is TRBJ1-1; D gene ambiguous. This CDR3 is 11 amino acids long. Trimming removed 2 bases at V and 4 bases at J, with 3 bases between. Per germline, CDR1 SGHNT and CDR2 YYREEE (reference sequence).

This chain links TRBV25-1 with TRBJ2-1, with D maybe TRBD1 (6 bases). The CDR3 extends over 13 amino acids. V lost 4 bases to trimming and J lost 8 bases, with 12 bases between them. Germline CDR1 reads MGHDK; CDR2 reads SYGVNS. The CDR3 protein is CASSGTQGHEQFF. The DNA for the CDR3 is TGTGCCAGCAGTGGCACACAGGGCCATGAGCAGTTCTTC.

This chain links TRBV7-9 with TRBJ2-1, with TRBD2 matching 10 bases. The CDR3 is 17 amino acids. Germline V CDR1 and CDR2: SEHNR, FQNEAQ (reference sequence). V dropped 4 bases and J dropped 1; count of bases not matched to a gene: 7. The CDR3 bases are TGTGCCAGCAGCTCCATTAGCGGGGGGACATCCTACAATGAGCAGTTCTTC. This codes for CASSSISGGTSYNEQFF.

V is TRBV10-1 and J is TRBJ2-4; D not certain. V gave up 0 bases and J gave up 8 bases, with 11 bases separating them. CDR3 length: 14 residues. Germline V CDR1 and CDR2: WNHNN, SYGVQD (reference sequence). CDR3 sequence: CASSESKDLDIQYF. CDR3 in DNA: TGCGCCAGCAGTGAGTCGAAAGACCTCGACATTCAGTACTTC.

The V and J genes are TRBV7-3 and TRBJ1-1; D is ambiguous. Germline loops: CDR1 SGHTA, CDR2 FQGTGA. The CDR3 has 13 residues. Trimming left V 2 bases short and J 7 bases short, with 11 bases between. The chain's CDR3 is CASSLGPGDEAFF. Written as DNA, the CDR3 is TGTGCCAGCAGCTTAGGGCCTGGAGATGAAGCTTTCTTT.

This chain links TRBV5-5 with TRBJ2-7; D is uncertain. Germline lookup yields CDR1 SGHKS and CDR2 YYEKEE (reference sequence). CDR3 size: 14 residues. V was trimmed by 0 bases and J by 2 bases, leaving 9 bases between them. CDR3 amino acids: CASSLGAETYEQYF. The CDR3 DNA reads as TGTGCCAGCAGCTTGGGGGCCGAAACCTACGAGCAGTACTTC.

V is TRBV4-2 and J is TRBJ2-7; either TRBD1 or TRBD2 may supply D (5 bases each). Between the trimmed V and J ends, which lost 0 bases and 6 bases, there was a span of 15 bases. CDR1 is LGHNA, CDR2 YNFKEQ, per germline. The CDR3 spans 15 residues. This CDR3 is CASSQDKQGPLEQYF. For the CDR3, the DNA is TGTGCCAGCAGCCAAGATAAGCAGGGACCCCTCGAGCAGTACTTC.

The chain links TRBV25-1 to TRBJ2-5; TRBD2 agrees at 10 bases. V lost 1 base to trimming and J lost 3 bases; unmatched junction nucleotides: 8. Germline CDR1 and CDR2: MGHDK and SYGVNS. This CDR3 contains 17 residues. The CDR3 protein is CASSELRVLAGEETQYF. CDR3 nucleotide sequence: TGTGCCAGCAGTGAATTGAGAGTCCTAGCGGGAGAAGAGACCCAGTACTTC. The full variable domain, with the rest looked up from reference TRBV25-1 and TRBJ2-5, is EADIYQTPRYLVIGTGKKITLECSQTMGHDKMYWYQQDPGMELHLIHYSYGVNSTEKGDLSSESTVSRIRTEHFPLTLESARPSHTSQYLCASSELRVLAGEETQYFGPGTRLLVL.

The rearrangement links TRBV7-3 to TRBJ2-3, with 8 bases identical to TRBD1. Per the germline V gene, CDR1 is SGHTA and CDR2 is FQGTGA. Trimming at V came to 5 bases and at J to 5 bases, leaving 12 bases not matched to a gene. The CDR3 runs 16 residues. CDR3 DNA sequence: TGTGCCAGCAGCCTAGGGTCAGGGGGCCTTGGAGATACGCAGTATTTT. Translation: CASSLGSGGLGDTQYF.

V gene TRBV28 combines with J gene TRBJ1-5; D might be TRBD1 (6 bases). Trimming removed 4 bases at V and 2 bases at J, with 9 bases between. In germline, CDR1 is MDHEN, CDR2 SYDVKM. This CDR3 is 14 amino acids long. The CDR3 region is CASSSRTGNQPQHF. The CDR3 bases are TGTGCCAGCAGTTCTCGGACAGGCAATCAGCCCCAGCATTTT.

The CDR3 reads CASSQDSGQGGFGYTF. CDR3 in DNA: TGCGCCAGCAGCCAAGATAGTGGCCAGGGGGGCTTTGGCTACACCTTC. The chain combines TRBV4-3 with TRBJ1-2, with 7 bases lining up with TRBD1. The germline gives CDR1 LGHNA, CDR2 YSLEER. Trimming cost V 0 bases and J 7 bases; bases outside gene matches: 11. The CDR3 consists of 16 residues.

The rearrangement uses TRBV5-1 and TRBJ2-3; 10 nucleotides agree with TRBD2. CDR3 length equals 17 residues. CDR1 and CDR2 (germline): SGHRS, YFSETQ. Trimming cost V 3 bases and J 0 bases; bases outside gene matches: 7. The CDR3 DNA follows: TGCGCCAGCAGCTCACCCCCTAGCGGGAGTAGCACAGATACGCAGTATTTT. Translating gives CASSSPPSGSSTDTQYF. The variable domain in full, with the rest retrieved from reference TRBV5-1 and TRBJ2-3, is KAGVTQTPRYLIKTRGQQVTLSCSPISGHRSVSWYQQTPGQGLQFLFEYFSETQRNKGNFPGRFSGRQFSNSRSEMNVSTLELGDSALYLCASSSPPSGSSTDTQYFGPGTRLTVL.

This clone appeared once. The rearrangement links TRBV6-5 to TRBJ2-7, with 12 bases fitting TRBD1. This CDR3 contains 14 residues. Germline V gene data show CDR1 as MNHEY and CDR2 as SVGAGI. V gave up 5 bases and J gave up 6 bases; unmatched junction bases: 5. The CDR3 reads CASSHGTGGLEQYF. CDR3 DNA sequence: TGTGCCAGCAGTCACGGGACAGGGGGCCTCGAGCAGTACTTC.

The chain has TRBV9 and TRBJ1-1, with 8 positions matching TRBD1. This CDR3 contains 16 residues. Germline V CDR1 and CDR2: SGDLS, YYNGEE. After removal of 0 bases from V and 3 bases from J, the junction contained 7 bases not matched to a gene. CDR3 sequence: CASSVAGGSGDTEAFF. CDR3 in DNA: TGTGCCAGCAGCGTAGCAGGGGGCTCGGGGGACACTGAAGCTTTCTTT.

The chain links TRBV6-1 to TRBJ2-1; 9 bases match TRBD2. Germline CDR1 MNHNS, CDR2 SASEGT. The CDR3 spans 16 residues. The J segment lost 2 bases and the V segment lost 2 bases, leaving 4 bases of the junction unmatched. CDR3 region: CASSEWSGRTYNEQFF. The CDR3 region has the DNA TGTGCCAGCAGTGAATGGAGCGGGAGGACCTACAATGAGCAGTTCTTC.

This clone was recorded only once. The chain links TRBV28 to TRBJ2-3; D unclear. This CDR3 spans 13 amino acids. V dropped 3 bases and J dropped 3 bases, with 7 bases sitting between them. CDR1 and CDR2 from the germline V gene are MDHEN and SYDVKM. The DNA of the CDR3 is TGTGCCAGCAGTTTTAGGAAGACAGATACGCAGTATTTT. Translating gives CASSFRKTDTQYF.

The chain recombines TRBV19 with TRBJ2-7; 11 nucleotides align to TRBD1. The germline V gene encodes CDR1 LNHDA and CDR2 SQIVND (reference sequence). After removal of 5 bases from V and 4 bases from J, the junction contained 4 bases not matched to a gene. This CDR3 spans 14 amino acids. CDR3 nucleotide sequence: TGTGCCAGTAGTCTGGGACAGGGGGTATACGAGCAGTACTTC. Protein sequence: CASSLGQGVYEQYF.

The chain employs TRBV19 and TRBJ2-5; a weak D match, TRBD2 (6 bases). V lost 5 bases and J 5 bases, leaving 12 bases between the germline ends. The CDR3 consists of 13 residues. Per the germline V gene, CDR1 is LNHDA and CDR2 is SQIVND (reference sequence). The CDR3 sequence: CASSPRDWETQYF. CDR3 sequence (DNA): TGTGCCAGTAGTCCCCGGGACTGGGAGACCCAGTACTTC.

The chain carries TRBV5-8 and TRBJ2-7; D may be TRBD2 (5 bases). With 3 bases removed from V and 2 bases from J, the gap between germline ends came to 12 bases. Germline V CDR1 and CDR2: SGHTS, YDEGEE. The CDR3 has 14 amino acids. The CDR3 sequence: CASSWGAEAYEQYF. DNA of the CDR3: TGTGCCAGCAGCTGGGGAGCGGAGGCCTACGAGCAGTACTTC.

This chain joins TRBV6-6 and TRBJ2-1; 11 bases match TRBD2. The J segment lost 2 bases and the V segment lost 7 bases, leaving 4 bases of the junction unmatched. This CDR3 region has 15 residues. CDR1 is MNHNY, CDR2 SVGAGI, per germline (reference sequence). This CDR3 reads CASILAGGPYNEQFF. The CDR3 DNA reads TGTGCCAGCATCTTAGCGGGGGGGCCCTACAATGAGCAGTTCTTC.

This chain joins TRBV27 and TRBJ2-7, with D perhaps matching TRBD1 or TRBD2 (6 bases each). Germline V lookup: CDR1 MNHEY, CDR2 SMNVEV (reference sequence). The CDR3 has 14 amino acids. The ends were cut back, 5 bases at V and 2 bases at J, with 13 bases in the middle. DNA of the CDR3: TGTGCCAGCAGTCCCAGGGGAGGCACCTACGAGCAGTACTTC. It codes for CASSPRGGTYEQYF.

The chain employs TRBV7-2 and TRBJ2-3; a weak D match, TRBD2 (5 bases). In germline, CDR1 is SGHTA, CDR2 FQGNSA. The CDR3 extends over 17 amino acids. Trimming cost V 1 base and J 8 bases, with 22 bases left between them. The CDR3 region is CASSLVRVLVYKGTQYF. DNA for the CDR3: TGTGCCAGCAGCTTAGTGAGGGTCTTGGTGTACAAAGGTACGCAGTATTTT. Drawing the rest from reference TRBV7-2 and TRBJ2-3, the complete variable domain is GAGVSQSPSNKVTEKGKDVELRCDPISGHTALYWYRQSLGQGLEFLIYFQGNSAPDKSGLPSDRFSAERTGGSVSTLTIQRTQQEDSAVYLCASSLVRVLVYKGTQYFGPGTRLTVL.

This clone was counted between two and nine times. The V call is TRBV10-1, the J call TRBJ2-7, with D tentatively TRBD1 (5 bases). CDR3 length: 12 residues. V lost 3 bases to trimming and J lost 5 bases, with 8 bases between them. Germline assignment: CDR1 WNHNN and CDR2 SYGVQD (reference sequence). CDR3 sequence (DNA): TGCGCCAGCAGTGATCAGGGCCACGAGCAGTACTTC. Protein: CASSDQGHEQYF.